The next 27 T cell receptor beta chains were all read from a single sample in a study of T-cell memory formation after mild COVID-19. From the 5' RACE reads, TCRdb called clonotypes with MiXCR, one entry per CDR3 protein. The sample carries roughly 200,000 distinct CDR3 sequences, more than 15% recorded once. The source material was PBMCs or a T cell subset sorted from them (not recorded which). All receptors derive from an adult woman who had mild COVID-19 (a few samples of this study predate the infection). Cell type and time point are not known.

A few counts support this clonotype. CDR3 residues: CASSFSGGRNEQFF. Written as DNA, the CDR3 is TGTGCCAGCAGCTTTTCTGGGGGGAGGAATGAGCAGTTCTTC. The V and J genes are TRBV7-2 and TRBJ2-1, with D perhaps TRBD2 (6 bases). CDR1 and CDR2 (germline): SGHTA, FQGNSA. V was trimmed by 3 bases and J by 7 bases, leaving 13 bases between them. This CDR3 is built from 14 residues.

This chain joins TRBV5-5 and TRBJ1-1; D might be TRBD1 (5 bases). CDR3 length: 16 amino acids. Germline loops: CDR1 SGHKS, CDR2 YYEKEE (reference sequence). Trimming removed 4 bases from V and 1 base from J, with 17 bases in between. Here the CDR3 DNA reads TGTGCCAGCAGCAGAGCCCCCCAGGGATGGAACACTGAAGCTTTCTTT. Translating it yields CASSRAPQGWNTEAFF.

The V and J genes are TRBV12-3 or TRBV12-4 and TRBJ2-7, with D perhaps TRBD1 (6 bases). Trimming shortened V by 6 bases and J by 6 bases, and 18 bases separated the two germline ends. The CDR3 is 14 residues long. The CDR3 sequence is CASSIQGSEREQYF. The CDR3 bases are TGTGCCAGCAGCATACAGGGATCTGAGCGCGAGCAGTACTTC.

In its sample, this clonotype was seen a few times. V gene TRBV20-1 combines with J gene TRBJ1-2; 10 positions agree with TRBD1. In germline, CDR1 is DFQATT, CDR2 SNEGSKA (reference sequence). This CDR3 region has 13 residues. With V trimmed by 3 bases and J by 7 bases, 5 bases remained unmatched. The DNA for the CDR3 is TGCAGTGCTAGTGACAGGGGGCGATTTGGCTACACCTTC. Translated: CSASDRGRFGYTF.

This clonotype appeared a few times. CDR3 nucleotides: TGTGCCAGCACTGGACAGAGCAATCAGCCCCAGCATTTT. It is translated as CASTGQSNQPQHF. The rearrangement joins TRBV12-3 or TRBV12-4 to TRBJ1-5, with a weak D call TRBD1 (6 bases). CDR3 size: 13 residues. The V end lost 7 bases, the J end lost 1 base, and 8 bases lay between the germline ends.

V usage is TRBV12-3 or TRBV12-4 and J usage is TRBJ1-1, with D perhaps TRBD1 (5 bases). Trimming removed 5 bases from V and 1 base from J, with 14 bases in between. The CDR3 is 15 residues long. The CDR3 sequence: CASSQPGGANTEAFF. CDR3 bases: TGTGCCAGCAGTCAGCCAGGTGGGGCGAACACTGAAGCTTTCTTT.

This clonotype was seen a single time. The rearrangement links TRBV7-3 to TRBJ1-1; D possibly corresponds to TRBD1 (5 bases). The V end was cut by 6 bases, the J end by 1 base, with 12 bases between. Germline V lookup: CDR1 SGHTA, CDR2 FQGTGA. CDR3 length equals 14 residues. In DNA form, the CDR3 reads TGTGCCAGCAGTGTCGGGGGACCGAACACTGAAGCTTTCTTT. Its protein is CASSVGGPNTEAFF.

CDR3 sequence reads: CATSGGPMNTEAFF. The CDR3 DNA sequence: TGTGCCACGTCAGGGGGCCCCATGAACACTGAAGCTTTCTTT. This chain joins TRBV7-9 and TRBJ1-1; 8 nucleotides align to TRBD1. The CDR3 totals 14 residues. The germline V gene encodes CDR1 SEHNR and CDR2 FQNEAQ (reference sequence). V gave up 10 bases and J gave up 0 bases; unmatched junction bases: 7. Complete variable domain (other parts from reference TRBV7-9 and TRBJ1-1): DTGVSQNPRHKITKRGQNVTFRCDPISEHNRLYWYRQTLGQGPEFLTYFQNEAQLEKSRLLSDRFSAERPKGSFSTLEIQRTEQGDSAMYLCATSGGPMNTEAFFGQGTRLTVV.

This clonotype was detected a few times. This CDR3 reads CASRSSGTPANTGELFF. CDR3 DNA: TGTGCCAGCAGATCGTCCGGGACACCCGCGAACACCGGGGAGCTGTTTTTT. The chain employs TRBV7-3 and TRBJ2-2, with D possibly matching TRBD1 (6 bases). Trimming took off 6 bases at V and 0 bases at J, with 17 bases between the two ends. CDR1 SGHTA and CDR2 FQGTGA come from the germline V gene. CDR3 length: 17 amino acids. Drawing the rest from reference TRBV7-3 and TRBJ2-2, the complete variable domain is GAGVSQTPSNKVTEKGKYVELRCDPISGHTALYWYRQSLGQGPEFLIYFQGTGAADDSGLPNDRFFAVRPEGSVSTLKIQRTERGDSAVYLCASRSSGTPANTGELFFGEGSRLTVL.

The J gene is TRBJ1-4, the V gene TRBV3-1, with unresolved D. This CDR3 comprises 14 residues. The germline V gene encodes CDR1 LGHDT and CDR2 YNNKEL (reference sequence). V was pared by 4 bases and J by 8 bases, with 14 bases between. This chain's CDR3 is CASSRNGPREKLFF. CDR3 nucleotide sequence: TGTGCCAGCAGCCGGAACGGCCCCCGGGAAAAACTGTTTTTT.

This clonotype was seen only a few times. The chain employs TRBV6-2 or TRBV6-3 and TRBJ2-1, with D maybe TRBD1 (6 bases). This CDR3 has 15 residues. The germline V gene has CDR1 MNHEY and CDR2 SVGEGT. With 3 bases removed from V and 7 bases from J, the gap between germline ends came to 16 bases. For the CDR3, the DNA is TGTGCCAGCAGTTATCTGGGGGCGCTGGGGAATGAGCAGTTCTTC. Protein sequence: CASSYLGALGNEQFF.

This chain uses TRBV12-3 or TRBV12-4 with TRBJ2-1, with 7 bases identical to TRBD1. V was pared by 1 base and J by 6 bases, with 3 bases of the junction left unmatched. The CDR3 loop spans 14 amino acids. CDR3 nucleotides: TGTGCCAGCAGTTTAGACAGGGGAACCAATGAGCAGTTCTTC. This gives the protein CASSLDRGTNEQFF.

This chain connects TRBV7-9 to TRBJ2-7, with 7 bases fitting TRBD2. Trimming at V came to 6 bases and at J to 2 bases, leaving 7 bases not matched to a gene. Per germline, CDR1 SEHNR and CDR2 FQNEAQ (reference sequence). This CDR3 region has 14 residues. CDR3 residues: CASRSTGTTYEQYF. The CDR3 DNA sequence: TGTGCCAGCAGATCCACCGGGACTACCTACGAGCAGTACTTC.

This clonotype was seen only a few times. The chain links TRBV5-1 to TRBJ2-3, with D maybe TRBD2 (5 bases). The CDR3 is made up of 17 amino acids. Germline V gene lookup returns CDR1 SGHRS and CDR2 YFSETQ. V was clipped by 1 base and J by 1 base, with 16 bases between them. The CDR3 sequence is CASSLSGGQPGTDTQYF. The DNA for the CDR3 is TGCGCCAGCAGCTTGTCAGGCGGGCAACCCGGCACAGATACGCAGTATTTT.

This clonotype was counted between two and nine times. The V call is TRBV3-1, the J call TRBJ2-7; TRBD1 is a possible D gene (6 bases). Per the germline V gene, CDR1 is LGHDT and CDR2 is YNNKEL (reference sequence). This CDR3 spans 14 amino acids. V was clipped by 3 bases and J by 5 bases, with 14 bases between them. CDR3 residues: CASSHGRQGHEQYF. CDR3 nucleotides: TGTGCCAGCAGCCACGGTAGGCAGGGGCACGAGCAGTACTTC.

In this sample, this clonotype turned up a few times. The chain combines TRBV2 with TRBJ2-1; 11 bases are a match to TRBD2. The germline CDR1 and CDR2 sequences are SNHLY and FYNNEI. The CDR3 runs to 15 residues. V was clipped by 8 bases and J by 5 bases; unmatched bases: 8. The CDR3 spells CASEGRLAGHNEQFF. The CDR3 DNA reads as TGTGCCAGCGAGGGCAGACTAGCGGGGCACAATGAGCAGTTCTTC.

The chain has TRBV5-1 and TRBJ2-1; 9 positions match TRBD1. The CDR3 runs to 15 residues. Germline trimming cut 4 bases from V and 9 bases from J; bases unmatched to any gene: 11. Germline V gene lookup returns CDR1 SGHRS and CDR2 YFSETQ. CDR3 amino acids: CASSPRTGVDGEQFF. CDR3 sequence (DNA): TGCGCCAGCAGCCCACGGACAGGGGTGGATGGTGAGCAGTTCTTC.

This clonotype was observed a handful of times. As DNA, the CDR3 is TGTGCCAGCAGGGGACAGGGGGCCAATTCGGGTGAGCAGTACTTC. It codes for CASRGQGANSGEQYF. The genes are TRBV12-3 or TRBV12-4 and TRBJ2-7; 12 bases are a match to TRBD1. The J segment lost 7 bases and the V segment lost 6 bases, leaving 10 bases of the junction unmatched. This CDR3 spans 15 amino acids.

The chain links TRBV12-3 or TRBV12-4 to TRBJ2-4; 8 bases agree with TRBD2. The trim removed 1 base at V and 5 bases at J, leaving 1 base unmatched. The length of the CDR3 is 14 residues. This CDR3 is CASSLELAENIQYF. Here the CDR3 DNA reads TGTGCCAGCAGTTTAGAACTAGCGGAAAACATTCAGTACTTC.

The rearrangement joins TRBV12-3 or TRBV12-4 to TRBJ1-1, with D tentatively TRBD1 (5 bases). This CDR3 comprises 15 residues. Trimming pared 1 base from V and 0 bases from J, leaving 9 bases between. CDR3 in DNA: TGTGCCAGCAGTTTAGGTGGGGGGTTGAACACTGAAGCTTTCTTT. It translates to CASSLGGGLNTEAFF.

This clonotype has more than one count but fewer than ten. The rearrangement uses TRBV14 and TRBJ1-2; 10 nucleotides align to TRBD1. Trimming removed 1 base from V and 7 bases from J; junction bases left unmatched: 9. The CDR3 is 16 residues long. Germline V CDR1 and CDR2: SGHDN, FVKESK. The CDR3 DNA is TGTGCCAGCAGCCAAGCAGGGACAGGGGTAATTGGTGGCTACACCTTC. Its translation is CASSQAGTGVIGGYTF.

The rearrangement uses TRBV12-3 or TRBV12-4 and TRBJ2-5; TRBD1 aligns across 9 bases. The CDR3 runs to 13 residues. Unmatched junction bases numbered 1, after V lost 6 bases and J lost 2 bases. The CDR3 bases are TGTGCCAGCAGAGGACAGGGGCAAGAGACCCAGTACTTC. It encodes CASRGQGQETQYF.

The V and J genes are TRBV5-6 and TRBJ2-1, with 7 bases fitting TRBD2. Unmatched junction bases numbered 6, after V lost 0 bases and J lost 3 bases. This CDR3 spans 16 amino acids. The germline V gene encodes CDR1 SGHDT and CDR2 YYEEEE. CDR3 protein: CASSLAWLADYNEQFF. The CDR3 nucleotides read TGTGCCAGCAGCTTGGCCTGGCTAGCGGACTACAATGAGCAGTTCTTC.

This chain uses TRBV11-3 with TRBJ2-7, with 8 nucleotides matching TRBD2. Looked up from germline, CDR1 is SGHNT and CDR2 is YENEEA. The CDR3 is 15 amino acids. The trim removed 2 bases at V and 1 base at J, leaving 4 bases unmatched. CDR3 sequence (DNA): TGTGCCAGCAGCTTATCTGGCGGGGGGTCCTACGAGCAGTACTTC. This encodes CASSLSGGGSYEQYF.

The rearrangement uses TRBV9 and TRBJ2-5; TRBD2 aligns across 8 bases. This CDR3 is built from 15 residues. Germline CDR1 SGDLS, CDR2 YYNGEE. V shed 2 bases and J 2 bases; nucleotides not matched to a gene: 5. CDR3 sequence: CASSVGPSGQETQYF. The CDR3, as DNA: TGTGCCAGCAGCGTTGGGCCTAGCGGGCAAGAGACCCAGTACTTC. The whole variable domain, filled in from reference TRBV9 and TRBJ2-5, reads DSGVTQTPKHLITATGQRVTLRCSPRSGDLSVYWYQQSLDQGLQFLIQYYNGEERAKGNILERFSAQQFPDLHSELNLSSLELGDSALYFCASSVGPSGQETQYFGPGTRLLVL.

CDR3 residues: CASGSMSTEAFF. In DNA, the CDR3 is TGTGCCAGCGGATCGATGAGCACTGAAGCTTTCTTT. This chain uses TRBV6-1 with TRBJ1-1; D not resolved. This CDR3 is built from 12 residues. From germline, CDR1 is MNHNS and CDR2 SASEGT. Trimming removed 8 bases at V and 4 bases at J, with 11 bases between.

The chain has TRBV29-1 and TRBJ1-2, with 9 bases aligning to TRBD1. Germline CDR1 is SQVTM and CDR2 is ANQGSEA. The J segment lost 2 bases and the V segment lost 6 bases, leaving 7 bases of the junction unmatched. There are 14 residues in the CDR3. In DNA, the CDR3 is TGCAGCGTCCAGAGACAGGGGGGGAACTATGGCTACACCTTC. Translating gives CSVQRQGGNYGYTF.